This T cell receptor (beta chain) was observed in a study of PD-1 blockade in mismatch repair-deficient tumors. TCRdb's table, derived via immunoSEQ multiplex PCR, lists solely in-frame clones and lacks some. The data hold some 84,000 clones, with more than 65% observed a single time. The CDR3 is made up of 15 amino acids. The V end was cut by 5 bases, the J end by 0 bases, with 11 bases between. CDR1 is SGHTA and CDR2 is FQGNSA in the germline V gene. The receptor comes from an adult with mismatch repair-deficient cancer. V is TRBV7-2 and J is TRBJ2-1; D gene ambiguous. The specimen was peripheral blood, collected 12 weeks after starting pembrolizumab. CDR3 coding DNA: TGTGCCAGCAGCCGAGGACGCAGCTCCTACAATGAGCAGTTCTTC. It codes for CASSRGRSSYNEQFF.